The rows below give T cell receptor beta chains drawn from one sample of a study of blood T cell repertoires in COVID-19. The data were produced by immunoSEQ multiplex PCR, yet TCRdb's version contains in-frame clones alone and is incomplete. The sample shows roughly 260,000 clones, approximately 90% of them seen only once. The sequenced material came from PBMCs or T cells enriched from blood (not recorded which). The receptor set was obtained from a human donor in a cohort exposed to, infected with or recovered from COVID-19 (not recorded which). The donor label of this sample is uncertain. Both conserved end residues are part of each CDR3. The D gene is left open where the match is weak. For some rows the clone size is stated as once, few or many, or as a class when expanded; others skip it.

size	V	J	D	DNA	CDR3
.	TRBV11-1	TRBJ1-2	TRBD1	TGTGCCAGCGGGACCCGACAGGGCACCATCTATGGCTACACCTTC	CASGTRQGTIYGYTF
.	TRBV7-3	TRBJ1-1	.	TGTGCCAGCAGCTCTCCGACAGAGGAGAACACTGAAGCTTTCTTT	CASSSPTEENTEAFF
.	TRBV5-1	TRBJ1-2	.	TGCGCCAGCAGCTTCAATCGAGGGAGTTTTTATGGCTACACCTTC	CASSFNRGSFYGYTF
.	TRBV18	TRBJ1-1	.	TGTGCCAGCTCATCCGCCCGGGACACAGCTTTCTTT	CASSSARDTAFF
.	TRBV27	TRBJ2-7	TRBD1	TGTGCCAGCAGTCCCTCGGGACAGGGACTATTCTACGAGCAGTACTTC	CASSPSGQGLFYEQYF
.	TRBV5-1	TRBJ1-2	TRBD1	TGCGCCAGCAGCTCGGCGGGACAGGGGATTTATGGCTACACCTTC	CASSSAGQGIYGYTF
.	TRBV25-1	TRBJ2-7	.	TGTGCCAGCAGCAACCCCGGCGGGGGCACCTCTGACGAGCAGTACTTC	CASSNPGGGTSDEQYF
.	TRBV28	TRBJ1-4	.	TGTGCCAGCGGTGGCGCGGTGGTTAATGAAAAACTGTTTTTT	CASGGAVVNEKLFF
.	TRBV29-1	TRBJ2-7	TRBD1	TGCAGCGCCGGACAGGGGGTTTCCTACGAGCAGTACTTC	CSAGQGVSYEQYF
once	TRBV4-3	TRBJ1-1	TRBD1	TGCGCCAGCAGCCCGCGACAGGGAGGAACTGAAGCTTTCTTT	CASSPRQGGTEAFF
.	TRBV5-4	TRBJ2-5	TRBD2	TGTGCCAGCAGCCCCGGGACTAGGGGCCAAGAGACCCAGTACTTC	CASSPGTRGQETQYF
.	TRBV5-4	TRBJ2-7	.	TGTGCCAGCAGCTTGGCAGGGGCTGGGATCTACGAGCAGTACTTC	CASSLAGAGIYEQYF
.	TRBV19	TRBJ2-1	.	TGTGCCAGTAGTATATCCACCCGTGGGCTTCCACAGCCGTTCTTC	CASSISTRGLPQPFF
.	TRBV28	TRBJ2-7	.	TGTGCCAGCAGTTTCCTCTACGAGCAGTACTTC	CASSFLYEQYF
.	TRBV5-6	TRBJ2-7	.	TGTGCCAGCAGCCCCCAGGACGGGGCCTACGAGCAGTACTTC	CASSPQDGAYEQYF
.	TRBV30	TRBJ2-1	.	TGTGCCTGGAGTGCCCTCAATGAGCAGTTCTTC	CAWSALNEQFF
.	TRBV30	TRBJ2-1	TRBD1	TGTGCCTCGGAGGGGGACAGGGGGGGTCGTGAGCAGTTCTTC	CASEGDRGGREQFF
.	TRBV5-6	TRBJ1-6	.	TGTGCCAGCAGCTTGCAGGGGATTGATTCACCCCTCCACTTT	CASSLQGIDSPLHF
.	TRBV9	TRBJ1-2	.	TGTGCCAGCAGCACACAGGGCATCTATGGCTACACCTTC	CASSTQGIYGYTF
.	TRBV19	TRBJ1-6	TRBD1	TGTGCCAGTAGTAGCTTACCCCCGGGACAGGGAGATTCACCCCTCCACTTT	CASSSLPPGQGDSPLHF
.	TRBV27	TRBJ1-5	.	TGTGCCAGCAGTTTGACCAGGAATCAGCCCCAGCATTTT	CASSLTRNQPQHF
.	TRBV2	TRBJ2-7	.	TGTGCCAGCATCAGGGGCCAAGCTTCAGAGCAGTACTTC	CASIRGQASEQYF
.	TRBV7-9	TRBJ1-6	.	TGTGCCAGCAGCCTTCCGCGGGGCGAATCCTATAATTCACCCCTCCACTTT	CASSLPRGESYNSPLHF
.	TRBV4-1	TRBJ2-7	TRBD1	TGCGCCAGCAAGGGACAGGGGGCGAGAGAGCAGTACTTC	CASKGQGAREQYF
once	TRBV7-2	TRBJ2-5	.	TGTGCCAGCAGCTTAGGGCGGGGCAAAGAGACCCAGTACTTC	CASSLGRGKETQYF
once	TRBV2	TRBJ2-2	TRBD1	TGTGCCAGCAGCGAGACAGGGGCCGGGGAGCTGTTTTTT	CASSETGAGELFF
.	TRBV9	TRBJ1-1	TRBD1	TGTGCCAGCAGCCCAGGGGGAGGCGTGAACACTGAAGCTTTCTTT	CASSPGGGVNTEAFF
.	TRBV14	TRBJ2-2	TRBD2	TGTGCCAGCAGCGGCCTCGGGGGGACGGCCGGGGAGCTGTTTTTT	CASSGLGGTAGELFF
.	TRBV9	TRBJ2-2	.	TGTGCCAGCAGTGAGCCCCCGGGACAAGCGAACACCGGGGAGCTGTTTTTT	CASSEPPGQANTGELFF
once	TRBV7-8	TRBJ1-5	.	TGTGCCAGCAGCTTAGAGGGGGGCAATCAGCCCCAGCATTTT	CASSLEGGNQPQHF
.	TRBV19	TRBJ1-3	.	TGTGCCAGCTCTAGTGTTTTTATCTCTGGAAACACCATATATTTT	CASSSVFISGNTIYF
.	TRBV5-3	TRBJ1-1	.	TGTGCCAGAAGCCAAGGGGTTGGGGCTTTCTTT	CARSQGVGAFF
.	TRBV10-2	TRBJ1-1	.	TGCGCCAGCCGGAGTCTTAACACTGAAGCTTTCTTT	CASRSLNTEAFF
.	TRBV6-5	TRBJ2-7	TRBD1	TGTGCCAGCAGCTCTCCACAGGGGGCGGGCGAGCAGTACTTC	CASSSPQGAGEQYF
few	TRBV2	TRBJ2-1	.	TGTGCCAGCAGGATCCCTCGGGGAGGTGGTGAGCAGTTCTTC	CASRIPRGGGEQFF
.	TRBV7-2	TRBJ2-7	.	TGTGCCAGCAGCTTATTTCTAGCGCTATACGAGCAGTACTTC	CASSLFLALYEQYF
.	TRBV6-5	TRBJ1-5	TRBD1	TGTGCCAGCAGGCCCACAGGGGAAACTTATCAGCCCCAGCATTTT	CASRPTGETYQPQHF
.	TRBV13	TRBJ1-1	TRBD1	TGTGCCAGCAGCTCAACCGGGACAGGGCATCCGGAGAGGGGGAGTGAAGCTTTCTTT	CASSSTGTGHPERGSEAFF
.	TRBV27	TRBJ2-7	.	TGTGCCAGCGCGATCGGACTGCAGCAGTACTTC	CASAIGLQQYF
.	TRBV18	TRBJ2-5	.	TGTGCCAGCTCACCAACAGAAGAGACCCAGTACTTC	CASSPTEETQYF